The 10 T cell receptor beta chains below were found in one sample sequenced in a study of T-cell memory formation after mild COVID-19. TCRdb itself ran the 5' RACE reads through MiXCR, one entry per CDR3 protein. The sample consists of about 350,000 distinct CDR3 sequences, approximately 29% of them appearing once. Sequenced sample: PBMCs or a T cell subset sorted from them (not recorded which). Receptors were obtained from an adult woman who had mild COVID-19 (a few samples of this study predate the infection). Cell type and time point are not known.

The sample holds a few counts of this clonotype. The DNA of the CDR3 is TGCGCCAGCAGCCTTGGGACAACGGGAACTGAAGCTTTCTTT. It encodes CASSLGTTGTEAFF. This chain joins TRBV5-1 and TRBJ1-1, with TRBD1 as a possible D gene (6 bases). The CDR3 consists of 14 residues. Per germline, CDR1 SGHRS and CDR2 YFSETQ. V shed 4 bases and J shed 5 bases, with 15 bases lying between them.

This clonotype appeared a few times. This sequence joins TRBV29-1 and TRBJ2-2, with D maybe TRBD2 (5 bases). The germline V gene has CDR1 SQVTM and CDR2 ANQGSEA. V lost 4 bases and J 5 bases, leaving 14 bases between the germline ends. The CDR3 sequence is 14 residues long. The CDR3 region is CSVGVGVGTGELFF. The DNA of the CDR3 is TGCAGCGTTGGTGTCGGGGTTGGGACCGGGGAGCTGTTTTTT.

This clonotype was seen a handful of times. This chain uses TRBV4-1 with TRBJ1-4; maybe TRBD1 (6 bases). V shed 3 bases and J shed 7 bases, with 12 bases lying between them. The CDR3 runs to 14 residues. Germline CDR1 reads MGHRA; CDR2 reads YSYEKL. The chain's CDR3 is CASSQKQGVEKLFF. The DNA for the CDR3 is TGCGCCAGCAGCCAGAAACAGGGAGTTGAAAAACTGTTTTTT.

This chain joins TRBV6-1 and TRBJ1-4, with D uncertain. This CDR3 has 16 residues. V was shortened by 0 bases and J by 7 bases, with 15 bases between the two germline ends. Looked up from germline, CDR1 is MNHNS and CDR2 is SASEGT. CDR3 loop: CASSEAFEGVTEKLFF. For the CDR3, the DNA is TGTGCCAGCAGTGAAGCGTTCGAGGGAGTTACTGAAAAACTGTTTTTT.

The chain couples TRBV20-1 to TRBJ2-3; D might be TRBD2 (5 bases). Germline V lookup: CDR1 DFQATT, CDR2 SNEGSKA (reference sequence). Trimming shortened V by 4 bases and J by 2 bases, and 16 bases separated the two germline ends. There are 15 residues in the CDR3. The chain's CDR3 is CSATDRDGPTDTQYF. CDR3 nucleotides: TGCAGTGCTACCGACCGGGATGGGCCCACAGATACGCAGTATTTT.

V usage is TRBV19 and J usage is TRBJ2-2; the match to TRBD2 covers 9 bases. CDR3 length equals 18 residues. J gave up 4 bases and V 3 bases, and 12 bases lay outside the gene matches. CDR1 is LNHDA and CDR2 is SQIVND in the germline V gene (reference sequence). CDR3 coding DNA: TGTGCCAGTAGTATGGGGGCTGTGCTGCGGGAGGGCACCGGGGAGCTGTTTTTT. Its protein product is CASSMGAVLREGTGELFF.

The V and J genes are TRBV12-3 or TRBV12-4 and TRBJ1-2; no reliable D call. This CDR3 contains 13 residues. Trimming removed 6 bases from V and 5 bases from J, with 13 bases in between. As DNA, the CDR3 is TGTGCCAGCAGCGCCCAGGCAGGTTATGGCTACACCTTC. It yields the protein CASSAQAGYGYTF.

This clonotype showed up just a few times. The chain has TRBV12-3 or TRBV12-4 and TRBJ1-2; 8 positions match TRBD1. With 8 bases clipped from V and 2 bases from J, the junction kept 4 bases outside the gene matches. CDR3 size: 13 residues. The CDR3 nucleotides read TGTGCCAGCGGGACAGGAGAAAACTATGGCTACACCTTC. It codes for CASGTGENYGYTF.

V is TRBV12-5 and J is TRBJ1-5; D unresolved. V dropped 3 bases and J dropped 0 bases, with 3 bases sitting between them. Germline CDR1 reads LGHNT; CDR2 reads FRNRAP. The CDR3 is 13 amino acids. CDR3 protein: CASGLDSNQPQHF. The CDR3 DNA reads TGTGCTAGTGGTTTAGATAGCAATCAGCCCCAGCATTTT.

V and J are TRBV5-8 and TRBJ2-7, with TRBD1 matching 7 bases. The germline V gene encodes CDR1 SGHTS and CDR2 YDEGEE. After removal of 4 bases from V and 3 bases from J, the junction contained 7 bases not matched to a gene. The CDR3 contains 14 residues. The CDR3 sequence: CASSRAGTDYEQYF. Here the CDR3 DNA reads TGTGCCAGCAGCCGGGCCGGGACAGACTACGAGCAGTACTTC. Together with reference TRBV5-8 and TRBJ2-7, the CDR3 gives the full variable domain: EAGVTQSPTHLIKTRGQQATLRCSPISGHTSVYWYQQALGLGLQFLLWYDEGEERNRGNFPPRFSGRQFPNYSSELNVNALELEDSALYLCASSRAGTDYEQYFGPGTRLTVT.